This T cell receptor beta chain was recovered during a study of PD-1 blockade in classical Hodgkin lymphoma. Germline V lookup: CDR1 MDHEN, CDR2 SYDVKM. V trimming: 6 bases; J trimming: 5 bases; junction bases outside the gene matches: 10. This CDR3 comprises 16 residues. Produced via immunoSEQ multiplex PCR; TCRdb's table is partial and in-frame only. The sample has tens of thousands of clones, approximately 92% seen once. To note about this clone: Its matching antigen is unknown.

Study-level points and caveats: CD8+ TCR diversity did not rise significantly by C4D1, unlike CD4+.

No patient escaped relapse after autologous stem cell transplantation, and brentuximab vedotin exposure varied. Sequenced material: peripheral blood mononuclear cells (PBMCs), taken before the second cycle of nivolumab. The clonotype originates from a human donor with classical Hodgkin lymphoma. The V and J genes are TRBV28 and TRBJ2-3; 11 bases agree with TRBD1. CDR3 DNA sequence: TGTGCCAGCAGGACGCGGACAGGGGGCAAAAGAGATACGCAGTATTTT. It encodes CASRTRTGGKRDTQYF.